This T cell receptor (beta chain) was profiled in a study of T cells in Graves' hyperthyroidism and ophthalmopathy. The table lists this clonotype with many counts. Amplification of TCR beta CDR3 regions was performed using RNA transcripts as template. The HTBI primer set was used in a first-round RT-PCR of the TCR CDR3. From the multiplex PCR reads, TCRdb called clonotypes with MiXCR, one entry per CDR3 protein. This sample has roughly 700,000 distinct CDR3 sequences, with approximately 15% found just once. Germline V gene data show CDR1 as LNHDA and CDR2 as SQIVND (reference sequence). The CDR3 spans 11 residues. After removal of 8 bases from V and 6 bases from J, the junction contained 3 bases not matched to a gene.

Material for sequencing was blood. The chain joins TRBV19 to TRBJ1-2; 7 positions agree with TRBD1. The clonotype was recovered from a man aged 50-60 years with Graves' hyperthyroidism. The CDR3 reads CASRQGNGYTF. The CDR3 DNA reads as TGTGCCAGTCGACAGGGAAATGGCTACACCTTC. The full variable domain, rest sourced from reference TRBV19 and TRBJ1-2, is DGGITQSPKYLFRKEGQNVTLSCEQNLNHDAMYWYRQDPGQGLRLIYYSQIVNDFQKGDIAEGYSVSREKKESFPLTVTSAQKNPTAFYLCASRQGNGYTFGSGTRLTVV.